These 18 T cell receptor beta chains were all obtained from the same sample, sequenced in a study of T cells in tuberculosis. Sequencing used immunoSEQ multiplex PCR; TCRdb keeps in-frame clones, though not all of them. The sample carries under 45,000 clones, about 93% recorded once. Sequencing was done on a sample of PBMCs. All receptors derive from a donor between 5 and 29 years old with latent tuberculosis or without tuberculosis infection.

The chain links TRBV5-3 to TRBJ1-5, with D maybe TRBD1 (6 bases). TRBV5-3 is noted as an ORF with a role that remains uncertain. Trimming took off 4 bases at V and 8 bases at J, with 16 bases between the two ends. CDR3 size: 14 residues. The CDR3 DNA reads as TGTGCCAGAAGCCCTACGGAGGGGGGGGAGCCCCAGCATTTT. This gives the protein CARSPTEGGEPQHF.

J is TRBJ2-7 and V is TRBV7-2; a weak D match, TRBD1 (6 bases). Germline-derived CDR1 and CDR2 are SGHTA and FQGNSA. Deletions cut 1 base from V and 4 bases from J, with 11 bases between. The CDR3 is 14 amino acids. CDR3: CASSLGRGGYEQYF. The CDR3 DNA is TGTGCCAGCAGCTTAGGCAGGGGTGGGTACGAGCAGTACTTC.

The chain employs TRBV29-1 and TRBJ1-1; D perhaps matches TRBD1 (5 bases). This CDR3 comprises 13 residues. The V end was cut by 7 bases, the J end by 0 bases, with 12 bases between. Germline V lookup: CDR1 SQVTM, CDR2 ANQGSEA. CDR3 DNA sequence: TGCAGCGCTACGACAGCTATGAACACTGAAGCTTTCTTT. Translation gives CSATTAMNTEAFF.

Concerning this clone itself: The junction departs from germline at one end; a sequencing error may be responsible. V and J are TRBV7-9 and TRBJ2-5, with 8 positions matching TRBD1. Germline CDR1 reads SEHNR; CDR2 reads FQNEAQ (reference sequence). The CDR3 has 16 residues. The CDR3 region has the DNA TGTGCCAGCAGCTTAGGGCCCAGGGGGCTGGGAGAGGCCCAGTACTTC. Translation gives CASSLGPRGLGEAQYF.

The chain joins TRBV7-2 to TRBJ2-3, with 11 positions matching TRBD2. The CDR3 is made up of 18 amino acids. CDR1 is SGHTA, CDR2 FQGNSA, per germline. J lost 3 bases, V lost 4 bases, and 12 bases had no gene match. The CDR3 nucleotides are TGTGCCAGCAGCTCCCCTTACTCGACTAGCGGGGTTACAGATACGCAGTATTTT. This gives the protein CASSSPYSTSGVTDTQYF.

This chain joins TRBV5-1 and TRBJ2-4; perhaps TRBD1 as D (5 bases). The CDR3 has 16 amino acids. Per the germline V gene, CDR1 is SGHRS and CDR2 is YFSETQ. Trimming shortened V by 0 bases and J by 0 bases, and 10 bases separated the two germline ends. The CDR3 region is CASSLVLGPAKNIQYF. CDR3 nucleotide sequence: TGCGCCAGCAGCTTGGTCTTGGGGCCAGCCAAAAACATTCAGTACTTC.

This sequence joins TRBV4-1 and TRBJ1-4; tentatively, D is TRBD1 (5 bases). From germline, CDR1 is MGHRA and CDR2 YSYEKL. The CDR3 covers 15 residues. Deletions cut 8 bases from V and 4 bases from J, with 17 bases between. CDR3: CASSYAGLLNEKLFF. DNA of the CDR3: TGCGCCAGCTCGTATGCGGGACTGCTTAATGAAAAACTGTTTTTT.

V and J are TRBV21-1 and TRBJ2-1; the table's D call, TRBD1, has no DNA check behind it. TRBV21-1 is noted as a pseudogene. CDR3 length equals 15 residues. CDR3 DNA sequence: TGTGCCAGCAGAAAAGACAGGATAAGGGACAATGAGCAGTTCTTC. Translating it yields CASRKDRIRDNEQFF.

The J gene is TRBJ1-6, the V gene TRBV7-2; the match to TRBD1 covers 9 bases. CDR1 SGHTA and CDR2 FQGNSA come from the germline V gene. Germline trimming cut 5 bases from V and 9 bases from J; bases unmatched to any gene: 8. There are 15 residues in the CDR3. As DNA, the CDR3 is TGTGCCAGCAGCGTCGACAGGGGGTCGGGTTCACCCCTCCACTTT. Its protein is CASSVDRGSGSPLHF. Full variable domain (remainder filled in from reference TRBV7-2 and TRBJ1-6): GAGVSQSPSNKVTEKGKDVELRCDPISGHTALYWYRQSLGQGLEFLIYFQGNSAPDKSGLPSDRFSAERTGGSVSTLTIQRTQQEDSAVYLCASSVDRGSGSPLHFGNGTRLTVT.

The chain is built from TRBV11-3 and TRBJ1-2; D uncertain. Trimming stripped 1 base from V and 4 bases from J, with 10 bases between. The CDR3 runs to 14 residues. CDR1 SGHNT and CDR2 YENEEA come from the germline V gene. The CDR3 reads CASSLGTHGYGYTF. The CDR3 DNA follows: TGTGCCAGCAGCTTAGGGACTCACGGCTATGGCTACACCTTC.

CDR3 sequence: CASSEVRQGATDTQYF. DNA of the CDR3: TGTGCCAGCAGTGAAGTGAGACAGGGGGCCACAGATACGCAGTATTTT. The chain combines TRBV2 with TRBJ2-3, with 10 bases aligning to TRBD1. The trim removed 1 base at V and 2 bases at J, leaving 3 bases unmatched. Germline V gene sequence: CDR1 SNHLY, CDR2 FYNNEI. CDR3 length: 16 residues.

The chain links TRBV7-2 to TRBJ1-5; D is possibly TRBD1 (6 bases). CDR1 is SGHTA, CDR2 FQGNSA, per germline. Trimming cost V 1 base and J 6 bases, with 16 bases left between them. This CDR3 is 16 amino acids long. The CDR3 loop reads CASSLVASGVGQPQHF. The CDR3 nucleotides are TGTGCCAGCAGCTTAGTAGCGTCAGGGGTAGGTCAGCCCCAGCATTTT.

V usage is TRBV6-5 and J usage is TRBJ1-2; 9 nucleotides agree with TRBD1. Trimming removed 6 bases from V and 7 bases from J; junction bases left unmatched: 12. This CDR3 region has 15 residues. In germline, CDR1 is MNHEY, CDR2 SVGAGI. The CDR3 loop reads CASRDTGGFTGGYTF. The CDR3 DNA reads as TGTGCCAGCAGGGACACAGGGGGCTTCACTGGTGGCTACACCTTC.

This clone was seen a single time. The rearrangement links TRBV4-2 to TRBJ1-1; tentatively, D is TRBD1 (5 bases). From germline, CDR1 is LGHNA and CDR2 YNFKEQ. Trimming took 3 bases from V and 5 from J, leaving 19 bases between them. The CDR3 is 16 amino acids. The CDR3 DNA reads TGTGCCAGCAGCCAGGGGGAGGGGACGGGAAAAACTGAAGCTTTCTTT. It codes for CASSQGEGTGKTEAFF.

The rearrangement links TRBV4-1 to TRBJ2-1; 11 bases are shared with TRBD2. Germline V gene lookup returns CDR1 MGHRA and CDR2 YSYEKL. V lost 3 bases to trimming and J lost 6 bases; unmatched junction nucleotides: 16. This CDR3 has 19 residues. The CDR3 here is CASSHNRRGTSGVFNEQFF. DNA of the CDR3: TGCGCCAGCAGCCACAATCGCAGGGGGACTAGCGGAGTGTTCAATGAGCAGTTCTTC.

The chain uses TRBV11-1 and TRBJ2-3; TRBD2 is a possible D gene (6 bases). The length of the CDR3 is 16 residues. Germline V gene sequence: CDR1 SGHAT, CDR2 FQDESV (reference sequence). The germline V and J ends were trimmed by 4 bases and 0 bases, with 14 bases remaining between them. The CDR3: CASSSRWSGSTDTQYF. CDR3 sequence (DNA): TGTGCCAGCAGCTCCCGTTGGAGCGGGAGCACAGATACGCAGTATTTT. Full variable domain (rest looked up from reference TRBV11-1 and TRBJ2-3): EAEVAQSPRYKITEKSQAVAFWCDPISGHATLYWYRQILGQGPELLVQFQDESVVDDSQLPKDRFSAERLKGVDSTLKIQPAELGDSAMYLCASSSRWSGSTDTQYFGPGTRLTVL.

The chain uses TRBV4-3 and TRBJ2-2, with 14 bases lining up with TRBD2. Per the germline V gene, CDR1 is LGHNA and CDR2 is YSLEER. The CDR3 totals 17 residues. The V and J ends lost 4 bases and 8 bases, in that order; junction bases with no gene match: 9. The CDR3 DNA sequence: TGCGCCAGCAGCCCCGGCCGACTAGCGGGGGGGACTGGGGAGCTGTTTTTT. Translating it yields CASSPGRLAGGTGELFF.

The chain uses TRBV5-6 and TRBJ2-7; 7 bases align to TRBD1. V shed 0 bases, J shed 3 bases, and the junction held 6 bases outside the gene matches. The germline V gene has CDR1 SGHDT and CDR2 YYEEEE. This CDR3 spans 15 amino acids. CDR3 in amino acids: CASSLAWTGGYEQYF. CDR3 in DNA: TGTGCCAGCAGCTTGGCTTGGACAGGAGGCTACGAGCAGTACTTC.